The next 31 T cell receptor beta chains were all read from a single sample in a study of blood T cell repertoires in COVID-19. The data were produced by immunoSEQ multiplex PCR, yet TCRdb's version contains in-frame clones alone and is incomplete. This sample has some 22,000 clones, with roughly 84% found just once. Specimen: peripheral blood. The receptors originated from a man in his 70s with acute or convalescent COVID-19.

The CDR3, as DNA: TGTGCCAGCGGACAGGGGGGCTCCTACGAGCAGTACTTC. Translating gives CASGQGGSYEQYF. The V gene is TRBV3-1 (or the pseudogene TRBV3-2), the J gene TRBJ2-7; 10 bases fit TRBD1. V shed 8 bases and J 0 bases; nucleotides not matched to a gene: 1. The germline gives CDR1 LGHDT, CDR2 YNNKEL (reference sequence). This CDR3 has 13 amino acids.

The chain carries TRBV20-1 and TRBJ1-6; 9 bases align to TRBD1. Germline V gives CDR1 DFQATT, CDR2 SNEGSKA (reference sequence). J gave up 10 bases and V 3 bases, and 13 bases lay outside the gene matches. CDR3 length: 16 residues. In DNA, the CDR3 is TGCAGTGCTAGTCCCGGGACAGGGCGTGTAGAGTCACCCCTCCACTTT. Its translation is CSASPGTGRVESPLHF.

The gene calls are TRBV6-5 and TRBJ1-2; possibly TRBD1 for D (5 bases). Trimming removed 6 bases at V and 7 bases at J, with 15 bases between. The CDR3 totals 13 residues. Looked up from germline, CDR1 is MNHEY and CDR2 is SVGAGI. CDR3 in amino acids: CASSSGLVGGYTF. The CDR3 coding sequence is TGTGCCAGCAGCTCAGGGTTGGTAGGTGGCTACACCTTC.

The chain recombines TRBV12-3 or TRBV12-4 with TRBJ2-3, with D possibly being TRBD2 (5 bases). V was cut by 5 bases and J by 4 bases, with 10 bases left in between. The CDR3 is 13 residues long. The CDR3 nucleotides read TGTGCCAGCAGTCTTACTAGAGCAGATACGCAGTATTTT. Its protein product is CASSLTRADTQYF.

J is TRBJ2-3 and V is TRBV5-8; D may be TRBD2 (6 bases). The CDR3 has 15 amino acids. Trimming removed 4 bases from V and 3 bases from J, with 15 bases in between. The V gene's germline CDR1 is SGHTS and CDR2 YDEGEE. CDR3 nucleotide sequence: TGTGCCAGCAGCCCGCAAAGGGAGGCTACAGATACGCAGTATTTT. Translated, it gives CASSPQREATDTQYF.

The chain is built from TRBV6-5 and TRBJ1-1; 9 nucleotides align to TRBD1. Germline assignment: CDR1 MNHEY and CDR2 SVGAGI. Trimming cost V 8 bases and J 6 bases; bases outside gene matches: 7. The CDR3 consists of 13 residues. The CDR3 region is CASRDRESAEAFF. The CDR3 DNA reads TGTGCCAGCCGGGACAGGGAGTCGGCTGAAGCTTTCTTT.

This clone appeared once. The chain links TRBV5-1 to TRBJ1-1; D remains unclear. The germline gives CDR1 SGHRS, CDR2 YFSETQ. The CDR3 sequence is 15 residues long. Trimming left V 2 bases short and J 1 base short, with 12 bases between. CDR3 sequence: CASSLATVSNTEAFF. The CDR3 nucleotides are TGCGCCAGCAGCTTAGCGACGGTATCGAACACTGAAGCTTTCTTT.

The CDR3, as DNA: TGTGCCAGCAGCCAAATGCTATCGGGAAACACCATATATTTT. Translation gives CASSQMLSGNTIYF. The chain uses TRBV3-1 (or the pseudogene TRBV3-2) and TRBJ1-3; D unresolved. V was pared by 2 bases and J by 4 bases, with 9 bases between. CDR3 length: 14 amino acids. Germline values: CDR1 LGHDT, CDR2 YNNKEL (reference sequence).

The V call is TRBV4-1, the J call TRBJ1-1; D ambiguous. Trimming removed 1 base at V and 4 bases at J, with 16 bases between. The CDR3 contains 16 residues. Germline assignment: CDR1 MGHRA and CDR2 YSYEKL. The CDR3: CASSQVERQVSTEAFF. The DNA of the CDR3 is TGCGCCAGCAGCCAAGTAGAAAGGCAGGTCAGCACTGAAGCTTTCTTT.

The J gene is TRBJ2-7, the V gene TRBV12-5, with D perhaps TRBD1 (5 bases). The ends were cut back, 6 bases at V and 5 bases at J, with 14 bases in the middle. CDR3 length: 13 amino acids. The germline V gene has CDR1 LGHNT and CDR2 FRNRAP. The CDR3 reads CASGPQIQDEQYF. CDR3 sequence (DNA): TGTGCTAGTGGGCCTCAGATACAGGACGAGCAGTACTTC.

The V call is TRBV6-5, the J call TRBJ2-7, with 11 bases aligning to TRBD2. The CDR3 runs to 16 residues. Trimming removed 4 bases from V and 2 bases from J; junction bases left unmatched: 7. Germline-derived CDR1 and CDR2 are MNHEY and SVGAGI. Written as DNA, the CDR3 is TGTGCCAGCAGTTTTCATACTAGCGGGAGTCCCTACGAGCAGTACTTC. This codes for CASSFHTSGSPYEQYF.

V is TRBV14 and J is TRBJ1-2; D unclear. V was pared by 1 base and J by 2 bases, with 5 bases between. The germline CDR1 and CDR2 sequences are SGHDN and FVKESK. This CDR3 comprises 13 residues. The CDR3 loop is CASSQGGNYGYTF. For the CDR3, the DNA is TGTGCCAGCAGCCAAGGAGGGAACTATGGCTACACCTTC.

There are a few counts of this clone. This rearrangement joins TRBV30 to TRBJ1-2, with D uncertain. V was pared by 5 bases and J by 2 bases, with 12 bases between. Germline assignment: CDR1 GTSNPN and CDR2 SVGIG (reference sequence). The CDR3 totals 13 residues. The CDR3 DNA reads TGTGCCTGGGGTCGAACACCGAACTATGGCTACACCTTC. This gives the protein CAWGRTPNYGYTF.

The chain recombines TRBV9 with TRBJ2-2; D unresolved. The germline V gene encodes CDR1 SGDLS and CDR2 YYNGEE. V lost 5 bases and J lost 0, with 8 bases in between. The CDR3 has 14 amino acids. The CDR3 DNA reads TGTGCCAGCAGGGCTCAATCGAACACCGGGGAGCTGTTTTTT. Its protein product is CASRAQSNTGELFF.

The rearrangement joins TRBV6-5 to TRBJ2-7; a weak D match, TRBD1 (6 bases). The CDR3 extends over 14 amino acids. Germline V gene sequence: CDR1 MNHEY, CDR2 SVGAGI. V dropped 5 bases and J dropped 1 base, with 12 bases sitting between them. This chain's CDR3 is CASSIRQASYEQYF. The CDR3 DNA is TGTGCCAGCAGTATAAGACAGGCTTCCTACGAGCAGTACTTC.

The rearrangement uses TRBV7-2 and TRBJ2-1; TRBD2 might be the D (5 bases). Trimming shortened V by 3 bases and J by 4 bases, and 25 bases separated the two germline ends. CDR1 and CDR2 (germline): SGHTA, FQGNSA. This CDR3 comprises 19 residues. This CDR3 reads CASSLGVVDSTLRYNEQFF. CDR3 bases: TGTGCCAGCAGCTTGGGCGTTGTGGACTCAACTCTACGGTACAATGAGCAGTTCTTC. The full variable domain, with the rest looked up from reference TRBV7-2 and TRBJ2-1, is GAGVSQSPSNKVTEKGKDVELRCDPISGHTALYWYRQSLGQGLEFLIYFQGNSAPDKSGLPSDRFSAERTGGSVSTLTIQRTQQEDSAVYLCASSLGVVDSTLRYNEQFFGPGTRLTVL.

This chain connects TRBV7-9 to TRBJ1-1, with TRBD1 matching 9 bases. CDR3 length: 15 residues. Trimming at V came to 2 bases and at J to 5 bases, leaving 6 bases not matched to a gene. The germline gives CDR1 SEHNR, CDR2 FQNEAQ (reference sequence). CDR3 loop: CASSLSGQGSTEAFF. Here the CDR3 DNA reads TGTGCCAGCAGCTTATCTGGACAGGGGAGTACTGAAGCTTTCTTT.

The chain couples TRBV4-1 to TRBJ2-7; 7 bases are a match to TRBD1. The V and J ends lost 1 base and 7 bases, in that order; junction bases with no gene match: 10. This CDR3 comprises 15 residues. From germline, CDR1 is MGHRA and CDR2 YSYEKL. DNA of the CDR3: TGCGCCAGCAGCCAAGTCATGGACAGGCTAGAGGAGCAGTACTTC. Amino acid sequence: CASSQVMDRLEEQYF.

J is TRBJ2-5 and V is TRBV7-9; TRBD1 matches at 7 bases. V trimming: 5 bases; J trimming: 5 bases; junction bases outside the gene matches: 11. The CDR3 runs to 15 residues. Germline V CDR1 and CDR2: SEHNR, FQNEAQ (reference sequence). The CDR3, as DNA: TGTGCCAGCAGCACTAACAGGGGTCTCGGGGAGACCCAGTACTTC. It specifies CASSTNRGLGETQYF.

This clone was seen a handful of times. The CDR3 loop is CASSFGSLSYEQYF. The CDR3 coding sequence is TGTGCCAGCAGCTTCGGGAGCTTGTCCTACGAGCAGTACTTC. This chain uses TRBV11-2 with TRBJ2-7, with D maybe TRBD2 (6 bases). V was pared by 3 bases and J by 1 base, with 10 bases between. Germline CDR1 and CDR2: SGHAT and FQNNGV. The CDR3 sequence is 14 residues long.

V and J are TRBV30 and TRBJ2-3; D is possibly TRBD2 (6 bases). The germline gives CDR1 GTSNPN, CDR2 SVGIG (reference sequence). This CDR3 region has 14 residues. The germline V and J ends were trimmed by 5 bases and 2 bases, with 14 bases remaining between them. As DNA, the CDR3 is TGTGCCTGGGACGGGACTGGTTACACAGATACGCAGTATTTT. Protein product: CAWDGTGYTDTQYF.

CDR3: CASSRTRDYPTGELFF. The CDR3 nucleotides are TGTGCCAGCAGCCGGACAAGGGACTACCCCACCGGGGAGCTGTTTTTT. The chain employs TRBV7-9 and TRBJ2-2; TRBD2 matches 7 bases. The junction had 10 bases not matched to a gene; V was cut back by 5 bases and J by 4 bases. The length of the CDR3 is 16 residues. From germline, CDR1 is SEHNR and CDR2 FQNEAQ (reference sequence). Looking up the rest from reference TRBV7-9 and TRBJ2-2 gives the full variable domain: DTGVSQNPRHKITKRGQNVTFRCDPISEHNRLYWYRQTLGQGPEFLTYFQNEAQLEKSRLLSDRFSAERPKGSFSTLEIQRTEQGDSAMYLCASSRTRDYPTGELFFGEGSRLTVL.

The genes are TRBV9 and TRBJ2-1; D possibly corresponds to TRBD1 (5 bases). V gave up 4 bases and J gave up 8 bases, with 13 bases separating them. The CDR3 loop spans 13 amino acids. Per the germline V gene, CDR1 is SGDLS and CDR2 is YYNGEE. Written as DNA, the CDR3 is TGTGCCAGCAGCCCCCGGTGGGGCGATGAGCAGTTCTTC. As protein: CASSPRWGDEQFF.

The J gene is TRBJ1-2, the V gene TRBV28, with TRBD1 matching 7 bases. Germline V gives CDR1 MDHEN, CDR2 SYDVKM. The CDR3 totals 13 residues. V trimming: 2 bases; J trimming: 3 bases; junction bases outside the gene matches: 0. CDR3 in DNA: TGTGCCAGCAGTTTAACAGGGGACTATGGCTACACCTTC. This codes for CASSLTGDYGYTF.

The rearrangement links TRBV11-2 to TRBJ2-7, with D maybe TRBD1 (5 bases). Trimming removed 4 bases from V and 3 bases from J, with 7 bases in between. The CDR3 extends over 12 amino acids. From germline, CDR1 is SGHAT and CDR2 FQNNGV. The CDR3, as DNA: TGTGCCAGCAGCTCCCAGGGCTACGAGCAGTACTTC. This translates into CASSSQGYEQYF.

The V gene is TRBV27, the J gene TRBJ1-2; 7 bases map to TRBD1. Per the germline V gene, CDR1 is MNHEY and CDR2 is SMNVEV (reference sequence). The trim removed 5 bases at V and 4 bases at J, leaving 10 bases unmatched. This CDR3 has 15 amino acids. DNA for the CDR3: TGTGCCAGCAGTGCCCGACAGGGCCTCAGCTATGGCTACACCTTC. Its protein is CASSARQGLSYGYTF.

The CDR3 loop reads CASSLTSGGAGEQFF. The CDR3, as DNA: TGTGCCAGCAGCCTGACTAGCGGGGGGGCGGGTGAGCAGTTCTTC. V gene TRBV2 combines with J gene TRBJ2-1; 14 bases are shared with TRBD2. J was trimmed by 9 bases and V by 6 bases; bases with no gene match: 7. The CDR3 covers 15 residues. Germline CDR1 and CDR2: SNHLY and FYNNEI.

The chain combines TRBV14 with TRBJ1-3, with D possibly TRBD1 on 5 matching bases. Trimming cost V 10 bases and J 8 bases, with 24 bases left between them. CDR1 is SGHDN and CDR2 is FVKESK in the germline V gene. The CDR3 runs to 15 residues. CDR3 sequence reads: CATSSGVRQGDTIYF. The CDR3 DNA is TGTGCCACCTCGTCGGGGGTACGGCAGGGTGACACCATATATTTT.

The chain couples TRBV6-5 to TRBJ2-3; D possibly corresponds to TRBD2 (5 bases). This CDR3 spans 13 amino acids. The V gene's germline CDR1 is MNHEY and CDR2 SVGAGI. V lost 6 bases, J lost 1 base, and 8 bases lay in between. CDR3 coding DNA: TGTGCCAGCAGATATAGCGGCACAGATACGCAGTATTTT. Amino acid sequence: CASRYSGTDTQYF.

The CDR3 DNA reads TGTGCCAGCAGATACGACAGGGACACAGATACGCAGTATTTT. Translated, it gives CASRYDRDTDTQYF. V and J are TRBV6-2 or TRBV6-3 and TRBJ2-3; 7 nucleotides agree with TRBD1. The trim removed 6 bases at V and 2 bases at J, leaving 5 bases unmatched. From germline, CDR1 is MNHEY and CDR2 SVGEGT. This CDR3 spans 14 amino acids.

This chain joins TRBV30 and TRBJ2-5, with D possibly TRBD1 on 6 matching bases. Trimming took off 2 bases at V and 5 bases at J, with 12 bases between the two ends. The V gene's germline CDR1 is GTSNPN and CDR2 SVGIG (reference sequence). The CDR3 covers 13 residues. CDR3 DNA: TGTGCCTGGAGTACCAGGGGCGGGGAGACCCAGTACTTC. It specifies CAWSTRGGETQYF.